This T cell receptor beta chain was found in a study of blood T cell repertoires in COVID-19. The CDR3 has 13 residues. Looked up from germline, CDR1 is MNHNS and CDR2 is SASEGT. Trimming stripped 6 bases from V and 8 bases from J, with 14 bases between. Per the authors' pipeline: Nucleated cell number was recorded as an estimate derived from reference gene primer amplification. Generated by immunoSEQ multiplex PCR, the TCRdb table keeps only in-frame clones and is missing some. Clone size and the V and J calls come from that table; the DNA yielded D and trimming. This sample yields about 83,000 clones, of which around 83% are seen a single time; about a fifth belongs to the top ten.

The rearrangement uses TRBV6-1 and TRBJ2-4, with D possibly matching TRBD1 (6 bases). The sample was peripheral blood. This TCR was recovered from a woman aged 80 or older in a cohort sampled during active or convalescent COVID-19. In DNA, the CDR3 is TGTGCCAGCAGGCAGGGGAACCGGGACATTCAGTACTTC. Amino acids: CASRQGNRDIQYF.